Detailed here is one T cell receptor (beta chain). The record originates from a study of cytomegalovirus exposure and HLA in healthy donors. Both 60 Vbeta primers and 13 Jbeta primers went into the PCR. Authors' analysis steps: Later analysis identified around 85 million unique TCR beta chains, around 10 million shared. Generated by immunoSEQ multiplex PCR, the TCRdb table keeps only in-frame clones and is missing some. V, J and clone size are those of that table, while D and trimming were read from the DNA. This sample carries 200,000 to 250,000 clones, 70% to 90% of them seen once, and the ten largest clones take 1% to 1.5%. The CDR3 contains 15 residues. The germline CDR1 and CDR2 sequences are MRHNA and SNTAGT. V lost 0 bases to trimming and J lost 3 bases, with 11 bases between them.

This clonotype was obtained from a human donor in good health. Sequencing was done on a sample of PBMCs. This sequence joins TRBV6-4 and TRBJ1-2; maybe TRBD1 (5 bases). The CDR3 DNA sequence: TGTGCCAGCAGTGACTCGACGGGGGGGGACTATGGCTACACCTTC. Its translation: CASSDSTGGDYGYTF.